The 10 T cell receptor beta chains presented below share a single source sample, sequenced in a study of blood T cell repertoires in COVID-19. This table comes from immunoSEQ multiplex PCR, and its TCRdb copy is limited to in-frame clones, with some not included. The data hold roughly 100,000 clones, with roughly 72% observed a single time. Sequenced material: peripheral blood. Source of these receptors: a man of 80 years or more with acute or convalescent COVID-19.

The genes are TRBV6-5 and TRBJ2-7, with 7 bases that match TRBD1. Germline CDR1 MNHEY, CDR2 SVGAGI. V trimming: 6 bases; J trimming: 3 bases; junction bases outside the gene matches: 11. The CDR3 sequence is 15 residues long. The CDR3 nucleotides are TGTGCCAGCAGCACCAATGACAGGGCACGCTACGAGCAGTACTTC. Protein: CASSTNDRARYEQYF.

This rearrangement joins TRBV18 to TRBJ1-5; 9 bases align to TRBD1. Per germline, CDR1 KGHSH and CDR2 LQKENI. This CDR3 region has 16 residues. Trimming removed 4 bases from V and 7 bases from J; junction bases left unmatched: 11. CDR3 sequence reads: CASSLRETGGGQPQHF. The CDR3 DNA follows: TGTGCCAGCTCACTAAGGGAGACAGGGGGAGGACAGCCCCAGCATTTT.

This clone was counted a few times. The chain carries TRBV14 and TRBJ1-2; D not certain. V lost 4 bases, J lost 0 bases, and 6 bases lay in between. Germline CDR1 is SGHDN and CDR2 is FVKESK. The CDR3 runs 13 residues. The CDR3 spells CASSPTPNYGYTF. The CDR3 region has the DNA TGTGCCAGCAGCCCAACACCTAACTATGGCTACACCTTC.

This clone was observed many times. The sample contains more than one DNA sequence encoding this CDR3. This chain connects TRBV9 to TRBJ2-2; 10 bases agree with TRBD2. The germline V gene has CDR1 SGDLS and CDR2 YYNGEE. Trimming at V came to 4 bases and at J to 5 bases, leaving 8 bases not matched to a gene. The CDR3 is made up of 16 amino acids. The CDR3 DNA reads as TGTGCCAGCAGCCTAAGGACTAGCGGCGGGACCGGGGAGCTGTTTTTT. Protein sequence: CASSLRTSGGTGELFF.

This chain links TRBV7-2 with TRBJ2-7, with 10 bases fitting TRBD1. CDR3 size: 14 residues. Trimming took 5 bases from V and 6 from J; bases not matched to a gene: 7. Germline assignment: CDR1 SGHTA and CDR2 FQGNSA. The CDR3, as DNA: TGTGCCAGCAGCCCTCGGACAGGGGGGAGCGAGCAGTACTTC. It yields the protein CASSPRTGGSEQYF.

The rearrangement uses TRBV28 and TRBJ2-7; D possibly corresponds to TRBD1 (6 bases). With 6 bases removed from V and 2 bases from J, the gap between germline ends came to 14 bases. Germline V gene data show CDR1 as MDHEN and CDR2 as SYDVKM. The CDR3 covers 14 residues. The chain's CDR3 is CASRPQQGTYEQYF. Written as DNA, the CDR3 is TGTGCCAGCAGACCTCAACAGGGTACCTACGAGCAGTACTTC.

This clone was detected a few times. The chain has TRBV7-2 and TRBJ2-2, with TRBD1 matching over 9 bases. V shed 4 bases and J 5 bases; nucleotides not matched to a gene: 5. The germline gives CDR1 SGHTA, CDR2 FQGNSA. The CDR3 contains 15 residues. In DNA, the CDR3 is TGTGCCAGCAGCTCCAGACAGGGGGGGACCGGGGAGCTGTTTTTT. It translates to CASSSRQGGTGELFF.

The rearrangement joins TRBV7-8 to TRBJ2-2; TRBD1 aligns across 8 bases. This CDR3 comprises 19 residues. Germline CDR1 reads SGHVS; CDR2 reads FQNEAQ. Trimming at V came to 5 bases and at J to 1 base, leaving 15 bases not matched to a gene. DNA for the CDR3: TGTGCCAGCAGCCCGCAGCCCTCGGGACAGGCGATGAACACCGGGGAGCTGTTTTTT. Translating it yields CASSPQPSGQAMNTGELFF. Drawing the rest from reference TRBV7-8 and TRBJ2-2, the complete variable domain is GAGVSQSPRYKVAKRGQDVALRCDPISGHVSLFWYQQALGQGPEFLTYFQNEAQLDKSGLPSDRFFAERPEGSVSTLKIQRTQQEDSAVYLCASSPQPSGQAMNTGELFFGEGSRLTVL.

The chain has TRBV27 and TRBJ2-7; a weak D match, TRBD2 (6 bases). The CDR3 is made up of 16 amino acids. Deletions cut 8 bases from V and 6 bases from J, with 26 bases between. Germline CDR1 is MNHEY and CDR2 is SMNVEV (reference sequence). The CDR3 loop reads CASQRTPGLPPFEQYF. The CDR3 DNA reads TGTGCCAGCCAGCGGACTCCGGGACTTCCCCCGTTCGAGCAGTACTTC.

The sample holds a few counts of this clone. The chain is built from TRBV4-2 and TRBJ1-2, with 9 bases aligning to TRBD1. J was trimmed by 4 bases and V by 0 bases; bases with no gene match: 12. Germline V gene sequence: CDR1 LGHNA, CDR2 YNFKEQ. CDR3 size: 18 residues. The CDR3 region has the DNA TGTGCCAGCAGCCAAGATGAGTCCGGGACAGGGTTCGCCTATGGCTACACCTTC. This translates into CASSQDESGTGFAYGYTF.